Reported below is one T cell receptor (beta chain). A single count supports this clone. What this receptor recognizes is not known. A read error may produce the germline difference seen at one junction end. This CDR3 is also generated by other DNA sequences in the sample. CDR1 and CDR2, looked up from the germline V gene, are SGHTS and YDEGEE. The CDR3 runs 14 amino acids, cysteine and phenylalanine included. Only the CDR3 portion is preserved as DNA: 42 bases, with reading frame beginning at the first base. The cohort comprised 710 or so healthy bone marrow donors. At the time of sampling, all cohort members were nominally healthy, though unrecorded immune exposures were likely present. The donor tested CMV seronegative and was one of the 352 seronegative cohort members. Each donor provided a peripheral blood sample, and peripheral blood mononuclear cells were used for TCR beta sequencing. Genomic DNA was extracted from the blood cell samples with the Qiagen DNeasy Blood Extraction Kit.

The sample originates from a study of cytomegalovirus exposure and HLA in healthy donors (dated by TCRdb to 2017 to 2019). With respect to the entire study: In an earlier analysis of some 610 of the donors, around 290 Gb of sequence data and 117 million unique TCR beta sequences from about 190 million T cells were reported. All discovery cohort repertoires had been generated using a single sequencing platform. The study aimed to test whether cataloging public T cell receptors could reveal signatures of past pathogen exposure. To decide whether each TCR beta V gene segment behaved as functional or pseudogenic, an earlier analysis of 587 of the donors relied on high-throughput TCR beta sequencing. An early release that covered fewer than 750 HLA-typed donors contained around 330 gigabases of sequencing data and 65 million to 100 million unique TCR sequences. Four to six DR-DQ haplotypes were handled as single units for association and clustering, since linkage in the cohort was strong. Both class I and class II loci were covered by HLA typing, at four-digit resolution. Of the 300 to 450 genotyped donors, 65% to 90% were placed in the genetic ancestry cluster associated with self-reported Caucasian donors. Among roughly 370 genotyped donors of the cohort, an average of around 240,000 unique TCR beta nucleotide sequences were sequenced per donor, around 20% of them non-productive. In a later analysis, previously published TCR beta repertoires from several hundred donors were re-analyzed and high-resolution HLA genotyping was added so that TCR occurrence patterns could be studied. High-throughput TCR immunosequencing, statistical association of individual TCRs with disease status, and machine learning were combined to predict cytomegalovirus infection status. Donor age, sex, ethnicity and CMV serostatus were collected together with the repertoire data. Besides the first cohort of 500 to 700 subjects, a separate validation cohort made up of 120 or so different subjects was used. A later genetic analysis took genome-wide SNP genotypes for about 65% of the roughly 670 donors and used that subset as a discovery cohort. The number of typed donors differed by locus: 629-630 for A, B, C, DRB1 and DQB1; approximately 520 for DQA1; some 590 for DPA1; and 400 to 480 for DPB1. Using immunosequencing, the study profiled T cell repertoires from approximately 700 subjects and related those repertoires to cytomegalovirus serostatus. Rather than drawing on any new phenotypic data, the later analysis identified candidate immune exposures from TCR beta sequences and the way those sequences occurred across donors.

The library was prepared using the immunoSEQ multiplex PCR assay. For the multiplex PCR, a mixture combining 60 forward primers for TCR Vbeta segments and 13 reverse primers for TCR Jbeta segments was used. The CDR3 region of rearranged TCR beta genes was amplified from genomic DNA by a multiplex PCR assay. On the Illumina HiSeq System, the amplified TCR beta libraries were sequenced as 87-base-pair reads. The authors' pipeline ran thus. A later analysis tallied around 80 million unique TCR beta chains across the 666 repertoires, and around 9.9 million of those chains were shared by two or more donors. To remove PCR and sequencing errors, raw reads were error-corrected and collapsed into unique sequences using a nearest-neighbor algorithm that merged closely related sequences. Alignment of CDR3 sequences to IMGT reference sequences was used to assign V, D and J gene segments. For a sequence to be retained, at least a six-nucleotide match to both a V gene segment and a J gene segment was required. Rearrangements were classified as productive when the CDR3 lacked stop codons and remained in frame with V and J, and all other rearrangements were classified as non-productive. Following IMGT convention, CDR3 was defined as the stretch from the second conserved V-encoded cysteine to the conserved J-encoded phenylalanine. Sequences without an unambiguous match to a single V gene segment were excluded from the earlier analysis of several hundred of the donors. In an earlier analysis of several hundred of the donors, V segments were called functional above 56.7% productive rearrangements and were called segregating when the between-donor standard deviation exceeded 5%. A statistical classification framework was developed to diagnose cytomegalovirus status using the catalog of TCR beta chain sequences. A later analysis assigned V and J genes by comparing TCR nucleotide sequences with IMGT/GENE-DB human TR gene sequences. In a later analysis, CDR3 sequences and most-parsimonious VDJ recombination scenarios were assigned using the TCRdist pipeline. A later analysis defined each TCR beta chain by its CDR3 amino acid sequence plus V-gene family, and excluded reads lacking a unique V-gene family. As a way to deal with suspected cross-contamination and a sequencing artifact, a later analysis dropped 450 to 600 nucleotide sequences that were highly shared and had low generation probability. In a later analysis, a clonal expansion index for each public chain was calculated from normalized within-repertoire ranks of inferred template counts. A later analysis computed generation probabilities with a VDJ recombination model fitted to out-of-frame rearrangements, and checked the results against IGoR. A later analysis scored TCR-TCR, TCR-HLA and TCR-CMV co-occurrence with hypergeometric tests, applying a repertoire-size bias correction to TCR pairs. To estimate false discovery rates, a later analysis permuted the HLA or CMV assignments 20 times. A later analysis grouped co-occurring TCRs with DBSCAN, adding TCRdist sequence similarity when clustering within HLA-allele-positive subsets. Repertoires with fewer than 30,000 or more than 120,000 public chains were left out of co-occurrence clustering, as were about 5 repertoires with anomalous nucleotide sharing. Drawn from immuneACCESS, this table holds only the in-frame rearrangements with V and J called that TCRdb kept. Clones are partly lost; checked studies trace under half to an unresolved V gene and leave the rest unexplained. V and J calls and clone size come straight from that table; D and trimming were deduced from the DNA. The sample has fewer than 140,000 clones on record, 71% of them singletons. Of the sample, less than 3% is held by the ten largest clones.

Findings and caveats that apply to the study as a whole: According to the authors, the approach could potentially be generalized to other disease states and immunological phenotypes. A few of the identified cytomegalovirus-associated TCR beta chains were confirmed in vitro to be specific for cytomegalovirus antigens. The study listed 164 TCR beta chains as associated with cytomegalovirus. The only immune exposure information available for the cohort was CMV serostatus. In a later analysis, the rate of TCR association differed among HLA loci, with DRB1 alleles having the most associated TCRs and HLA-C alleles having the fewest. The classifier was reported to diagnose cytomegalovirus status with high specificity and sensitivity in both the original and validation cohorts. In a later analysis, most CMV-associated TCR beta chains were found to appear HLA-restricted, with HLA associations seemingly driven largely by CMV exposure. Approximately 16 rarely observed V segments, including chromosome 9 orphons, were excluded from the earlier analysis of some 590 of the donors because counts were too low. According to a later analysis, parvovirus B19, influenza, CMV and Epstein-Barr virus appeared linked to several top co-occurrence clusters. HLA typing was unavailable for some donors at each locus, so association tests used only the typed subset. Some IMGT-functional V segments, including TRBV6-2 and TRBV6-3, could not be told apart with the 87-base-pair reads, so those segments were excluded. At a false discovery rate of 0.05, a later analysis linked 16,951 TCR beta sequences to specific HLA alleles. When HLA alleles, especially DR and DQ, strongly co-occurred, attributing TCR associations to individual alleles was difficult. In an earlier analysis of 500 to 650 of the donors, most TCR beta V segments appeared in productive rearrangements about 87% or about 30% of the time, broadly matching IMGT annotations. A further reported finding was that TCR beta sequences accurately predicted the HLA-A and HLA-B alleles for most subjects in the first cohort. The cohort was sequenced for TCR beta chains only, and without alpha or paired-chain data the features that could be detected were limited. A later analysis found that HLA-associated TCR beta chains were more clonally expanded and had lower generation probabilities than equally common non-associated chains. Most TCR sequences were seen in very few donors, while some public TCRs were found in many individuals. In a later genetic analysis, a missense DCLRE1C variant was associated with V-gene and J-gene trimming of TCR beta chains, and the association was replicated in an independent cohort. Linkage disequilibrium might explain the correlated functional status among segregating V segments, but an unknown experimental factor could not be ruled out. A cluster of highly shared sequence variants was judged likely to be a technical artifact of the sequencing pipeline. In a later genetic analysis, fewer N-insertions in productive TCRs were reported among donors in an Asian-associated ancestry cluster than the roughly 640-donor mean. Sequencing depth was assumed to be roughly uniform across donors in the presence/absence analyses, though that assumption may not hold.

Input material: PBMCs. The rearrangement joined TRBV5-8 to TRBJ2-3; the D gene lacks a confident call. The TCR sequence derives from a female donor in good health and CMV-seronegative. The sequenced DNA is TGTGCCAGCAGCTTTCAGTCTCCCACAGATACACAGTATTTT. Translation gives CASSFQSPTDTQYF.